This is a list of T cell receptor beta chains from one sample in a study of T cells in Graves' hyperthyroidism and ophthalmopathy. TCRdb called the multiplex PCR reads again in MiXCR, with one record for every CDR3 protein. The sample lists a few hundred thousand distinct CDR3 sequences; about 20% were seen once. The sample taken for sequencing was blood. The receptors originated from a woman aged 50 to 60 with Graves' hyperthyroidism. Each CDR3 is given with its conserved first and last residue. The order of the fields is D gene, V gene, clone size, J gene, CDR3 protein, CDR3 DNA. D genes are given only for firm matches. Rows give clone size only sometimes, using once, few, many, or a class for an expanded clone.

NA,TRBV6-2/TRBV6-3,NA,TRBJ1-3,CASSYSSYSGNTIYF,TGTGCCAGCAGTTACTCGAGCTACTCTGGAAACACCATATATTTT
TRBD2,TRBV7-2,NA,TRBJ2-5,CASSLTAGTSGGAQETQYF,TGTGCCAGCAGCTTAACAGCCGGGACTAGCGGGGGGGCCCAAGAGACCCAGTACTTC
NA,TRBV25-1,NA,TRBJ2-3,CASSESTSSTDTQYF,TGTGCCAGCAGTGAATCGACAAGTAGCACAGATACGCAGTATTTT
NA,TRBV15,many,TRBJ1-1,CATSGDGGGRNTEAFF,TGTGCCACCAGCGGAGATGGCGGGGGCAGGAACACTGAAGCTTTCTTT
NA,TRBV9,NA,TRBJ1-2,CASSVATDSNYGYTF,TGTGCCAGCAGCGTAGCAACAGATTCTAACTATGGCTACACCTTC
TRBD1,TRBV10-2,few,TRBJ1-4,CASSPDRGHEKLFF,TGCGCCAGCAGTCCCGACAGGGGGCATGAAAAACTGTTTTTT
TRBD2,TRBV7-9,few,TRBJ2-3,CASSLGLAGMMDTQYF,TGTGCCAGCAGCTTAGGACTAGCGGGTATGATGGATACGCAGTATTTT
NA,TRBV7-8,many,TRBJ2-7,CASSVSSWGSYEQYF,TGTGCCAGCAGCGTGTCCAGTTGGGGTTCCTACGAGCAGTACTTC
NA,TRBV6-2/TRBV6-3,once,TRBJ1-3,CASSYDGNTIYF,TGTGCCAGCAGTTACGATGGAAACACCATATATTTT
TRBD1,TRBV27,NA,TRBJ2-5,CASSFRQGGYQETQYF,TGTGCCAGCAGTTTCCGACAGGGGGGGTACCAAGAGACCCAGTACTTC
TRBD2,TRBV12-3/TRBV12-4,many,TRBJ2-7,CASRGGGSGDYEQYF,TGTGCCAGCAGGGGGGGGGGTAGCGGAGACTACGAGCAGTACTTC
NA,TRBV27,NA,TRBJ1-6,CATRPGQGSPPLHF,TGTGCCACCAGACCGGGACAAGGGAGTCCACCCCTCCACTTT
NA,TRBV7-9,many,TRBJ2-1,CASSRRTTYYNEQFF,TGTGCCAGCAGCCGAAGGACCACGTATTACAATGAGCAGTTCTTC
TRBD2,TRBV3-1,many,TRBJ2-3,CASRLAGSKTQYF,TGTGCCAGTAGACTAGCGGGGAGTAAAACGCAGTATTTT
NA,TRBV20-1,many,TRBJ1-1,CSAGGRNTEAFF,TGCAGTGCTGGGGGACGAAACACTGAAGCTTTCTTT
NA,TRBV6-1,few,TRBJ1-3,CASSSTGDSGNTIYF,TGTGCCAGCAGTTCTACAGGAGACTCTGGAAACACCATATATTTT
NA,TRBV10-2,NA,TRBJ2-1,CASSESPLQFF,TGCGCCAGCAGTGAGAGCCCACTGCAGTTCTTC
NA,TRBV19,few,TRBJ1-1,CASSIQGTEAFF,TGTGCCAGTAGTATACAGGGAACTGAAGCTTTCTTT
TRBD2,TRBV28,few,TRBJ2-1,CASGPSGRYEQFF,TGTGCCAGCGGGCCTAGCGGGAGGTATGAGCAGTTCTTC
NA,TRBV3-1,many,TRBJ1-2,CASSQGQTGYTF,TGTGCCAGCAGCCAGGGCCAGACTGGCTACACCTTC
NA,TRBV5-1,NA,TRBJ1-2,CASSLDGTGLNGYTF,TGCGCCAGCAGCTTGGACGGGACCGGACTAAATGGCTACACCTTC
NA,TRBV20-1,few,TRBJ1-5,CSARQGHSNQPQHF,TGCAGTGCTAGACAGGGTCATAGCAATCAGCCCCAGCATTTT
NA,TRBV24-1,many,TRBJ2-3,CATSDSGKDTQYF,TGTGCCACCAGTGATTCCGGGAAAGATACGCAGTATTTT
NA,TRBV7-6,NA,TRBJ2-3,CASSSSARETDTQYF,TGTGCCAGCAGCTCAAGCGCAAGGGAAACAGATACGCAGTATTTT
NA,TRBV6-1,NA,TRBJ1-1,CASSPSRGAAEAFF,TGTGCCAGCAGTCCTTCCCGGGGGGCAGCTGAAGCTTTCTTT
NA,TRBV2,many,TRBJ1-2,CASSERVNYGYTF,TGTGCCAGCAGTGAGCGGGTAAACTATGGCTACACCTTC
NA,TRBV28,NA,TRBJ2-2,CASSAPGTGELFF,TGTGCCAGCAGCGCCCCAGGCACCGGGGAGCTGTTTTTT
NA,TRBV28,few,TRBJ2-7,CASSLGTEGFYEQYF,TGTGCCAGCAGCTTAGGGACGGAGGGGTTCTACGAGCAGTACTTC
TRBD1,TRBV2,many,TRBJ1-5,CASSPWTGVNQPQHF,TGTGCCAGCAGTCCATGGACAGGAGTCAATCAGCCCCAGCATTTT
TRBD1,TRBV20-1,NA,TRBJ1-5,CSATGGDQPQHF,TGCAGTGCGACAGGGGGCGATCAGCCCCAGCATTTT
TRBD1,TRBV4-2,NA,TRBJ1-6,CASSQEQGWDSPLHF,TGTGCCAGCAGCCAAGAACAGGGGTGGGATTCACCCCTCCACTTT
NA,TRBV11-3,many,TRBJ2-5,CASSPPEETQYF,TGTGCCAGCAGCCCCCCAGAAGAGACCCAGTACTTC
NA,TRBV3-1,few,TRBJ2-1,CASSQGSSTGIGEQFF,TGTGCCAGCAGCCAAGGGTCCTCAACGGGGATTGGTGAGCAGTTCTTC
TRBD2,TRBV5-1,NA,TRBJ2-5,CASSLSLSSLAGGQETQYF,TGTGCCAGCAGCTTGTCTTTAAGTAGTCTAGCGGGGGGCCAAGAGACCCAGTACTTC
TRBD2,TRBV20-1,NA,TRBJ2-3,CSAGSGRDTDTQYF,TGCAGTGCTGGTAGCGGGAGGGACACAGATACGCAGTATTTT
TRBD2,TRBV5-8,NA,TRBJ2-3,CASSLTWTSGTDTQYF,TGTGCCAGCAGCTTAACATGGACTAGCGGTACAGATACGCAGTATTTT
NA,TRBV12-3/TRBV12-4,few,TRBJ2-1,CASTTGGASGYEQFF,TGTGCCAGCACCACCGGGGGAGCCTCTGGGTATGAGCAGTTCTTC
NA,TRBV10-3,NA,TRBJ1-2,CASLPYGYTF,TGTGCCTCCCTTCCCTATGGCTACACCTTC
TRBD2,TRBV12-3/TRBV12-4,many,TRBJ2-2,CASSFVGRGKTGELFF,TGTGCCAGCAGTTTTGTAGGGCGGGGGAAAACCGGGGAGCTGTTTTTT